This T cell receptor (beta chain) originates from a study of lymphopenia after photon versus proton radiotherapy. Study-wide results and caveats: Relative stability marked proton patients; photon patients lost diversity and naive cells. Survival link was tested only in deceased patients; proton benefit remains a possibility.

CDR1 is LNHDA and CDR2 is SQIVND in the germline V gene (reference sequence). The V and J ends lost 5 bases and 1 base, in that order; junction bases with no gene match: 9. The CDR3 spans 16 residues. Repertoires were generated with immunoSEQ multiplex PCR, while TCRdb's copy carries only in-frame clones and drops some. Of approximately 65,000 clones listed, approximately 91% are singletons. Remarks on this clone: Its antigen is not identified.

This rearrangement joins TRBV19 to TRBJ2-5, with 8 bases matching TRBD1. Sequences were derived from peripheral blood, sampled from a patient treated with photon-based radiotherapy. The source is a woman in her seventies with pancreatic cancer. CDR3 in amino acids: CASSGDRTGFQETQYF. The CDR3 region has the DNA TGTGCCAGTAGTGGGGACAGGACGGGGTTCCAAGAGACCCAGTACTTC.